Listed below are T cell receptor beta chains from one sample, sequenced in a study of T cell responses to AZD1222 COVID-19 vaccine. This table comes from immunoSEQ multiplex PCR, and its TCRdb copy is limited to in-frame clones, with some not included. Altogether more than 100,000 clones are present, 87% being singletons, with the ten largest covering roughly 1.5%. The material was peripheral blood, obtained on day 0 of AZD1222 vaccination. These receptors all stem from an adult in good health. CDR3s include the opening cysteine and the closing phenylalanine or tryptophan. The D gene is left open where the match is weak. A clone size is listed for some rows: how often the clone was seen (once, few, many), or a class if it is expanded.

TRBJ1-5	TRBV7-9	13	once	NA	TGTGCCACCAGGCGGACTTCCAATCAGCCCCAGCATTTT	CATRRTSNQPQHF
TRBJ1-3	TRBV30	12	NA	NA	TGTGCCTGGAGTAACACGGGAAACACCATATATTTT	CAWSNTGNTIYF
TRBJ1-1	TRBV4-3	13	NA	NA	TGCGCCAGCAGCCAAGATAGGGTCGGCTTGGCTTTCTTT	CASSQDRVGLAFF
TRBJ1-2	TRBV19	12	NA	TRBD1	TGTACAACATTGGGGACAGCCTATGGCTACACCTTC	CTTLGTAYGYTF
TRBJ1-4	TRBV6-2/TRBV6-3	14	NA	NA	TGTGCCAGCAGTTACAGGGCAGGGAGTGAAAAACTGTTTTTT	CASSYRAGSEKLFF
TRBJ2-2	TRBV4-3	14	NA	NA	TGCGCCAGCAAGGGTCACACGAACACCGGGGAGCTGTTTTTT	CASKGHTNTGELFF
TRBJ1-1	TRBV6-5	14	NA	NA	TGTGCCAGCAGTTACGTTGGTGGAGGCACTGAAGCTTTCTTT	CASSYVGGGTEAFF
TRBJ2-2	TRBV23-1	16	NA	NA	TGCGCCAGCAAGCTCCCATTGTCGAGGGAGTTCGGGGAGCTGTTTTTT	CASKLPLSREFGELFF
TRBJ2-3	TRBV7-2	12	NA	TRBD2	TGTGGGAGCGGGGGGGCATCAGATACGCAGTATTTT	CGSGGASDTQYF
TRBJ2-7	TRBV7-2	15	once	NA	TGTGCCAGCAGCTTAGCCCCGTGGAGCTCCTACGAGCAGTACTTC	CASSLAPWSSYEQYF
TRBJ2-7	TRBV6-5	13	NA	NA	TGTGCCAGCAGCATAATCGGGGACGGGCAGCAGTACTTC	CASSIIGDGQQYF
TRBJ1-3	TRBV28	10	NA	NA	TGTGCCAGCGGGAGAAACACCATATATTTT	CASGRNTIYF
TRBJ1-3	TRBV28	15	once	NA	TGTGCCAGCAGTTTTAGGGCACGGGGAGACAACACCATATATTTT	CASSFRARGDNTIYF
TRBJ2-5	TRBV2	15	NA	TRBD2	TGTGCCAGCAGTAATGAAGGACTAGAGTCGGAGACCCAGTACTTC	CASSNEGLESETQYF
TRBJ1-2	TRBV7-2	17	NA	TRBD1	TGTGCCAGCAGCCTCACCCAAAACAGGGGCGACAACTATGGCTACACCTTC	CASSLTQNRGDNYGYTF
TRBJ2-1	TRBV9	15	NA	NA	TGTGCCAGCAGCGTAAAAGGGAGTCCCTACAATGAGCAGTTCTTC	CASSVKGSPYNEQFF
TRBJ1-2	TRBV5-1	15	NA	TRBD1	TGCGCCAGCAGCTTCGGGACAGGGACCCTCTATGGCTACACCTTC	CASSFGTGTLYGYTF
TRBJ1-3	TRBV9	17	NA	NA	TGTGCCAGCAGCGTAGCTCTTACGGGGGCTTCTGGAAACACCATATATTTT	CASSVALTGASGNTIYF
TRBJ1-5	TRBV28	16	NA	NA	TGTGCCAGCAGTTTTTTAGTAGTGGTGTCGGATCAGCCCCAGCATTTT	CASSFLVVVSDQPQHF
TRBJ1-1	TRBV11-2	16	NA	TRBD1	TGTGCCAGCAGCTTCCTTCGGGGACAGGGCCGGACTGAAGCTTTCTTT	CASSFLRGQGRTEAFF
TRBJ1-5	TRBV4-3	14	few	NA	TGCGCCAGCAGCCAAGGAGGATACAATCAGCCCCAGCATTTT	CASSQGGYNQPQHF
TRBJ2-7	TRBV11-2	14	NA	NA	TGTGCCAGCAGCTTAGATTACAGGGCCAGCGAGCAGTACTTC	CASSLDYRASEQYF
TRBJ1-1	TRBV4-3	15	once	NA	TGCGCCAGCAGCCAAGTTCACAGGTCATCGACTGAAGCTTTCTTT	CASSQVHRSSTEAFF
TRBJ1-5	TRBV18	16	NA	NA	TGTGCCAGCTCACCACAGCAGGGTATGGGAGGTCAGCCCCAGCATTTT	CASSPQQGMGGQPQHF
TRBJ1-2	TRBV19	15	NA	NA	TGTGCCAGTAGTATAGATTCGGAAGGAGTTTATGGCTACACCTTC	CASSIDSEGVYGYTF
TRBJ2-1	TRBV7-3	16	NA	NA	TGTGCCAGCAGCCCAGGGTGGGGCGCGACCTACAATGAGCAGTTCTTC	CASSPGWGATYNEQFF
TRBJ1-1	TRBV27	11	once	NA	TGTGCCAGCAGACAGGGTTCTGAAGCTTTCTTT	CASRQGSEAFF
TRBJ1-1	TRBV3-1/TRBV3-2	12	NA	NA	TGTGCCAGCAGCCAAGATAGATCTGAAGCTTTCTTT	CASSQDRSEAFF
TRBJ1-5	TRBV6-5	13	few	TRBD1	TGTGCCAGCAGCCGACAGGGAAGACAGCCCCAGCATTTT	CASSRQGRQPQHF
TRBJ2-6	TRBV3-1/TRBV3-2	14	NA	NA	TGTGCCAGCAGCCAGGGGCCCGGGGCCAACGTCCTGACTTTC	CASSQGPGANVLTF
TRBJ1-1	TRBV9	19	NA	NA	TGTGCCAGCAAATCGTACAAATGCCAGCGACTCAACCCCCTGACGTCGGCTTTCTTT	CASKSYKCQRLNPLTSAFF
TRBJ2-3	TRBV24-1	18	NA	TRBD1	TGTGCCACCAGTCCGGGACCCAAGACAGGGGGGAGAACAGATACGCAGTATTTT	CATSPGPKTGGRTDTQYF
TRBJ1-5	TRBV11-2	13	NA	NA	TGTGCCAGCAGCTTAGTTCCAGGGTGGCCCCAGCATTTT	CASSLVPGWPQHF
TRBJ2-3	TRBV19	17	NA	NA	TGTGCCAGTAGTATTCTCGGACATCTAAGCTCCACAGATACGCAGTATTTT	CASSILGHLSSTDTQYF
TRBJ2-5	TRBV6-5	16	NA	NA	TGTGCCAGCAGTTACTCGATAGGTTCGTTTCGGGAGACCCAGTACTTC	CASSYSIGSFRETQYF
TRBJ1-4	TRBV5-6	14	once	TRBD1	TGTGCCAGCAGCCCGACAGGGGAAAATGAAAAACTGTTTTTT	CASSPTGENEKLFF
TRBJ1-1	TRBV20-1	13	NA	NA	TGCAGTGCTAGTCAGGACATGAACACTGAAGCTTTCTTT	CSASQDMNTEAFF
TRBJ2-4	TRBV2	14	NA	TRBD1	TGTGCCAGCAGTGAATCCGGGACAGGCAACATTCAGTACTTC	CASSESGTGNIQYF
TRBJ1-1	TRBV4-1	15	NA	NA	TGCGCCAGCAGCCAAGCGGTAAGGGGGAACACTGAAGCTTTCTTT	CASSQAVRGNTEAFF
TRBJ1-5	TRBV24-1	16	NA	NA	TGTGCCACCAGTGACGCTGGACAGATTAGCAATCAGCCCCAGCATTTT	CATSDAGQISNQPQHF
TRBJ2-5	TRBV7-9	15	NA	NA	TGTGCCAGCAGCTTAGAGCGGGTACACCAAGAGACCCAGTACTTC	CASSLERVHQETQYF
TRBJ1-1	TRBV28	15	NA	NA	TGTGCCAGCAGTTTAATTTCCAGGGTGGGCACTGAAGCTTTCTTT	CASSLISRVGTEAFF
TRBJ2-5	TRBV5-3	16	NA	TRBD2	TGTGCCAGAAGCTCCATATGCAGCGGGGATAAAGAGACCCAGTACTTC	CARSSICSGDKETQYF
TRBJ2-5	TRBV5-1	12	NA	NA	TGCGCCACCCGGGGGGCCAGTGAGACCCAGTACTTC	CATRGASETQYF
TRBJ1-3	TRBV27	14	NA	NA	TGTGCCAGCAGTTTATCGCCCTCGGGAAACACCATATATTTT	CASSLSPSGNTIYF
TRBJ2-7	TRBV29-1	16	NA	NA	TGCAGCGTTGAGATTCCCACAGGTGCCCTCTCCTACGAGCAGTACTTC	CSVEIPTGALSYEQYF
TRBJ2-5	TRBV11-1	15	NA	NA	TGTGCCAGCAGCCCCCGTACGACGTTTTCCGAGACCCAGTACTTC	CASSPRTTFSETQYF
TRBJ1-5	TRBV30	16	NA	NA	TGTGCCTGGAGTGCCCCTGTGACAGGCGTTAATCAGCCCCAGCATTTT	CAWSAPVTGVNQPQHF
TRBJ1-2	TRBV30	13	NA	TRBD1	TGTGCCTATAGCAGGGGGCTCGGCTATGGCTACACCTTC	CAYSRGLGYGYTF
TRBJ2-2	TRBV5-1	17	few	TRBD1	TGCGCCAGCAGCTTACTTTTCTCGGGACAGGGAACCGGGGAGCTGTTTTTT	CASSLLFSGQGTGELFF
TRBJ1-1	TRBV5-1	17	NA	TRBD1	TGCGCCAGCAGCCGCAGGGACAGACCGACTATGAACACTGAAGCTTTCTTT	CASSRRDRPTMNTEAFF
TRBJ1-5	TRBV20-1	12	NA	NA	TGCAGTGCTAGTTCCCCAAATCAGCCCCAGCATTTT	CSASSPNQPQHF
TRBJ1-5	TRBV27	15	few	NA	TGTGCCAGCAGTTTGGCTGCTTATAGCAATCAGCCCCAGCATTTT	CASSLAAYSNQPQHF
TRBJ1-2	TRBV18	14	few	TRBD1	TGTGCCAGCTCATCGGACAGGGTTCGGTATGGCTACACCTTC	CASSSDRVRYGYTF
TRBJ2-2	TRBV7-8	15	once	NA	TGTGCCAGCAGCTTAATGGTAGCGTTGGCAGGGGAGCTGTTTTTT	CASSLMVALAGELFF
TRBJ1-4	TRBV6-6	16	once	NA	TGTGCCAGCACCGAAGGCCCCAGGCTGGGTAATGAAAAACTGTTTTTT	CASTEGPRLGNEKLFF
TRBJ2-7	TRBV30	14	NA	NA	TGTGCCTGGAGTGGAGGGGAAGGGTGGTACGAGCAGTACTTC	CAWSGGEGWYEQYF
TRBJ1-5	TRBV4-1	17	NA	NA	TGCGCCAGCAGCCGAGAGGGAACTGGGGGTGGTAATCAGCCCCAGCATTTT	CASSREGTGGGNQPQHF
TRBJ1-3	TRBV11-2	12	NA	NA	TGTGCCAGCAGCGGGACACCGAACACCATATATTTT	CASSGTPNTIYF